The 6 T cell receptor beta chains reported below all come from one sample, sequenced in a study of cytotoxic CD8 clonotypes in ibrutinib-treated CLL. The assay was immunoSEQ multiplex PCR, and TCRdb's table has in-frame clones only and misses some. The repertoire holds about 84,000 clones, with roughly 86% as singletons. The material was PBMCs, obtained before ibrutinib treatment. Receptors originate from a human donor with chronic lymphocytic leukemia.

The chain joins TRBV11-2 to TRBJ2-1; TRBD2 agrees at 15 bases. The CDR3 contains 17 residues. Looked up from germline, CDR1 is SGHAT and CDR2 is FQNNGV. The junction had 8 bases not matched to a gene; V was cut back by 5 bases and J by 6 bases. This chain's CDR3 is CASSRTWTSGRVNEQFF. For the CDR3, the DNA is TGTGCCAGCAGCCGAACCTGGACTAGCGGGAGGGTCAATGAGCAGTTCTTC.

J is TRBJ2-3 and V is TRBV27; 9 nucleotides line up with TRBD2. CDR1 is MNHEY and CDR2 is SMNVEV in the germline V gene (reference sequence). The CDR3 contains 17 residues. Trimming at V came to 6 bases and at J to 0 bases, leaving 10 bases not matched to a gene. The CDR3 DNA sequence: TGTGCCAGCAGCCTACTAGCGGGTGGTTCTAGCACAGATACGCAGTATTTT. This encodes CASSLLAGGSSTDTQYF.

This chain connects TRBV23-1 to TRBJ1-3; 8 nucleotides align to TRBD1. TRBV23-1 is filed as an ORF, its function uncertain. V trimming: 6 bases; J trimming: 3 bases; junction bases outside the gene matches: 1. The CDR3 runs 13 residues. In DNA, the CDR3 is TGCGCCAGCAGGACAGGGGATGGAAACACCATATATTTT. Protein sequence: CASRTGDGNTIYF.

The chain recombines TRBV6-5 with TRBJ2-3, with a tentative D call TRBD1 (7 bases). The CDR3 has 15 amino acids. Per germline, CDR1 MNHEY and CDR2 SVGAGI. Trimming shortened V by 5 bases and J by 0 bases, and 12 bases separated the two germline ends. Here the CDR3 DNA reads TGTGCCAGCAGTCGCGGGACAGCTAGCACAGATACGCAGTATTTT. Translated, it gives CASSRGTASTDTQYF.

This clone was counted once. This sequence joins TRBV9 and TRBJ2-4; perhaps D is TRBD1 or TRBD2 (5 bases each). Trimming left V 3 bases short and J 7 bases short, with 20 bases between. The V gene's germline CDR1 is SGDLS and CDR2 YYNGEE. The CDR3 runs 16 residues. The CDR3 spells CASSAGRGLEFNIQYF. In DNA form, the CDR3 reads TGTGCCAGCAGCGCGGGCCGGGGCCTGGAATTTAACATTCAGTACTTC. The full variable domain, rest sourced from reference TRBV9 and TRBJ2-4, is DSGVTQTPKHLITATGQRVTLRCSPRSGDLSVYWYQQSLDQGLQFLIQYYNGEERAKGNILERFSAQQFPDLHSELNLSSLELGDSALYFCASSAGRGLEFNIQYFGAGTRLSVL.

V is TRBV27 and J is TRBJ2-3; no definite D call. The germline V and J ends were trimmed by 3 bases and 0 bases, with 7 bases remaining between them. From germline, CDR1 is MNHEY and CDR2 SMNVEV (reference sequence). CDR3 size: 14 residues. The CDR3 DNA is TGTGCCAGCAGTTTGTTTCGGAGCACAGATACGCAGTATTTT. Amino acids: CASSLFRSTDTQYF.